This T cell receptor (beta chain) derives from a study of T cell changes during pregnancy in multiple sclerosis. Trimming took 0 bases from V and 4 from J, leaving 13 bases between them. Germline assignment: CDR1 MNHEY and CDR2 SVGAGI. This CDR3 has 15 residues. The method was immunoSEQ multiplex PCR; TCRdb's version includes in-frame clones alone and lacks a portion of them. The data show roughly 53,000 clones, roughly nine tenths seen once. The clonotype originates from a female donor with multiple sclerosis, enrolled in a pregnancy study. This specimen was CD8+ T cells from peripheral blood mononuclear cells, taken before pregnancy. This sequence joins TRBV6-5 and TRBJ2-7; tentatively, D is TRBD1 (6 bases). CDR3: CASSYSRTEGYEQYF. The CDR3 nucleotides are TGTGCCAGCAGTTACTCGAGGACAGAGGGATACGAGCAGTACTTC.